This entry features one TCR beta chain sequence. This entry belongs to a study of control samples from healthy donors and cancer patients. Assay: immunoSEQ multiplex PCR; the TCRdb copy retains only in-frame clones and omits some. Here the sample spans about 83,000 clones, 91% being singletons. Germline-derived CDR1 and CDR2 are LNHDA and SQIVND (reference sequence). CDR3 length: 14 amino acids. The V end was cut by 6 bases, the J end by 1 base, with 9 bases between. The chain joins TRBV19 to TRBJ2-2; D uncertain. The clonotype was recovered from a man in his forties or fifties in good health. The sample consisted of blood. The CDR3 nucleotides are TGTGCCAGTAGGAACGCAGTGAACACCGGGGAGCTGTTTTTT. Translated: CASRNAVNTGELFF.